These 30 T cell receptor beta chains were sequenced from one sample in a study of blood T cell repertoires in COVID-19. TCRdb's copy holds only in-frame clones and misses some; the assay was immunoSEQ multiplex PCR. Among some 200,000 clones, 87% were seen once, and the ten largest hold about 9.3%. Sequences were obtained from PBMCs or T cells enriched from blood (not recorded which). The receptors were gathered from a young man with acute COVID-19.

CDR3 in DNA: TGTGCCAGCAGACAGGGGAACGAGCAGTACTTC. Encoded protein: CASRQGNEQYF. The chain joins TRBV2 to TRBJ2-7, with 7 positions matching TRBD1. The CDR3 has 11 amino acids. Germline CDR1 is SNHLY and CDR2 is FYNNEI. Trimming cost V 6 bases and J 5 bases; bases outside gene matches: 1.

The rearrangement joins TRBV21-1 to TRBJ2-1; the D call in the table, TRBD2, was not verified against the DNA. TRBV21-1 is described as a pseudogene. This CDR3 is built from 17 residues. This CDR3 is CASSTWLLAETYNEQFF. CDR3 sequence (DNA): TGTGCCAGCAGCACTTGGTTACTAGCGGAAACCTACAATGAGCAGTTCTTC.

The V gene is TRBV27, the J gene TRBJ2-1; possible D gene TRBD1, 6 bases. V lost 5 bases to trimming and J lost 9 bases, with 17 bases between them. Germline lookup yields CDR1 MNHEY and CDR2 SMNVEV (reference sequence). The CDR3 has 14 residues. The CDR3 loop reads CASSQQGSVGEQFF. The CDR3 DNA follows: TGTGCCAGCAGTCAACAGGGCTCGGTCGGTGAGCAGTTCTTC.

This chain links TRBV28 with TRBJ2-1; D unclear. V lost 2 bases and J 7 bases, leaving 6 bases between the germline ends. This CDR3 is built from 12 residues. Germline V gene lookup returns CDR1 MDHEN and CDR2 SYDVKM. CDR3 loop: CASSLIANEQFF. The CDR3 DNA follows: TGTGCCAGCAGTTTAATAGCTAATGAGCAGTTCTTC.

CDR3 amino acids: CASSRGPLSNQPQHF. CDR3 DNA sequence: TGCGCCAGCAGCCGTGGGCCCCTGAGCAATCAGCCCCAGCATTTT. The rearrangement joins TRBV4-1 to TRBJ1-5, with D hard to call. CDR1 is MGHRA and CDR2 is YSYEKL in the germline V gene. The CDR3 has 15 amino acids. Trimming pared 4 bases from V and 1 base from J, leaving 11 bases between.

The J gene is TRBJ1-5, the V gene TRBV19; 7 bases line up with TRBD1. From germline, CDR1 is LNHDA and CDR2 SQIVND (reference sequence). The CDR3 is made up of 13 amino acids. V lost 4 bases and J lost 8; bases outside the gene matches: 5. The CDR3 sequence is CASSTQGEEPQHF. DNA for the CDR3: TGTGCCAGTAGTACCCAGGGGGAGGAGCCCCAGCATTTT. The whole variable domain, remainder taken from reference TRBV19 and TRBJ1-5, is DGGITQSPKYLFRKEGQNVTLSCEQNLNHDAMYWYRQDPGQGLRLIYYSQIVNDFQKGDIAEGYSVSREKKESFPLTVTSAQKNPTAFYLCASSTQGEEPQHFGDGTRLSIL.

This sequence joins TRBV29-1 and TRBJ2-1; D may be TRBD2 (5 bases). The V gene lost 7 bases and the J gene lost 10 bases, with 5 bases spanning the gap. Germline V gene sequence: CDR1 SQVTM, CDR2 ANQGSEA. This CDR3 is 8 amino acids long. The DNA of the CDR3 is TGCAGCGGCGGGGAGCAGTTCTTC. Residues: CSGGEQFF.

V and J are TRBV9 and TRBJ2-7; a possible D gene is TRBD1 (5 bases). CDR1 SGDLS and CDR2 YYNGEE come from the germline V gene. V lost 0 bases and J lost 2, with 12 bases in between. The CDR3 runs to 15 residues. The CDR3 region has the DNA TGTGCCAGCAGCGTAGGGCTTGACAGACCCTACGAGCAGTACTTC. Translation gives CASSVGLDRPYEQYF.

The J gene is TRBJ2-3, the V gene TRBV24-1; 9 nucleotides line up with TRBD1. J was trimmed by 3 bases and V by 3 bases; bases with no gene match: 6. CDR1 is KGHDR, CDR2 SFDVKD, per germline. The CDR3 has 16 residues. This CDR3 reads CATSDPQGALTDTQYF. The CDR3, as DNA: TGTGCCACCAGTGATCCACAGGGGGCGTTGACAGATACGCAGTATTTT.

This rearrangement joins TRBV28 to TRBJ2-2, with 9 bases matching TRBD2. Germline CDR1 is MDHEN and CDR2 is SYDVKM. The V and J ends lost 3 bases and 1 base, in that order; junction bases with no gene match: 3. This CDR3 region has 16 residues. CDR3 coding DNA: TGTGCCAGCAGTTTTTCTAGCGGGATGAACACCGGGGAGCTGTTTTTT. Amino acid sequence: CASSFSSGMNTGELFF.

The chain joins TRBV4-3 to TRBJ2-5; D remains ambiguous. The ends were cut back, 0 bases at V and 2 bases at J, with 13 bases in the middle. This CDR3 is built from 16 residues. In germline, CDR1 is LGHNA, CDR2 YSLEER. DNA of the CDR3: TGCGCCAGCAGCCAAGATCTTGGAGTAGATCAAGAGACCCAGTACTTC. Its translation is CASSQDLGVDQETQYF.

The V gene is TRBV29-1, the J gene TRBJ1-1; the D gene is possibly TRBD1 (5 bases). CDR3 length: 13 amino acids. The ends were cut back, 7 bases at V and 6 bases at J, with 18 bases in the middle. Per the germline V gene, CDR1 is SQVTM and CDR2 is ANQGSEA. CDR3 loop: CSASGNLVAEAFF. The CDR3 DNA is TGCAGCGCCTCAGGGAATTTGGTGGCTGAAGCTTTCTTT.

The chain uses TRBV12-3 or TRBV12-4 and TRBJ1-1; tentatively, D is TRBD1 (5 bases). The CDR3 extends over 13 amino acids. V lost 7 bases and J lost 4, with 13 bases in between. The CDR3 nucleotides read TGTGCCAGCACCAATTACGGGGGCACTGAAGCTTTCTTT. Protein sequence: CASTNYGGTEAFF.

This clone was recorded once. The chain has TRBV5-4 and TRBJ1-2, with TRBD1 identical over 8 bases. J lost 7 bases, V lost 5 bases, and 7 bases had no gene match. Germline V gene lookup returns CDR1 SGHNT and CDR2 YYREEE (reference sequence). CDR3 length: 13 amino acids. CDR3 amino acids: CASSPTGGGGYTF. CDR3 coding DNA: TGTGCCAGCAGTCCCACAGGGGGAGGTGGCTACACCTTC.

The chain has TRBV4-1 and TRBJ1-6; TRBD1 is a possible D gene (6 bases). The germline gives CDR1 MGHRA, CDR2 YSYEKL. CDR3 length equals 15 residues. The V end was cut by 1 base, the J end by 9 bases, with 13 bases between. For the CDR3, the DNA is TGCGCCAGCAGCCAAGGAGGGGGGGAAAGTTCACCCCTCCACTTT. Protein sequence: CASSQGGGESSPLHF.

The DNA of the CDR3 is TGTGCCAGCAGCCGACGAGGGGCGGGGGAAAAACTGTTTTTT. It translates to CASSRRGAGEKLFF. The chain is built from TRBV5-6 and TRBJ1-4, with D tentatively TRBD1 (5 bases). Germline loops: CDR1 SGHDT, CDR2 YYEEEE. The CDR3 is 14 amino acids. Trimming took 4 bases from V and 8 from J, leaving 15 bases between them.

The sample holds one count of this clone. The chain is built from TRBV4-1 and TRBJ1-1; D is undetermined. Germline V gene sequence: CDR1 MGHRA, CDR2 YSYEKL. V lost 3 bases and J 5 bases, leaving 13 bases between the germline ends. This CDR3 region has 14 residues. This chain's CDR3 is CASSQAREGTEAFF. The CDR3 bases are TGCGCCAGCAGCCAGGCCCGGGAAGGAACTGAAGCTTTCTTT.

The chain employs TRBV3-1 (or the pseudogene TRBV3-2) and TRBJ2-7, with D tentatively TRBD2 (6 bases). Trimming left V 0 bases short and J 5 bases short, with 17 bases between. Germline CDR1 LGHDT, CDR2 YNNKEL (reference sequence). The CDR3 length is 16 residues. The CDR3, as DNA: TGTGCCAGCAGCCAAGATCTGCCCCCCGGGAGCGACGAGCAGTACTTC. Translation gives CASSQDLPPGSDEQYF.

This clone has a handful of counts. The rearrangement uses TRBV21-1 and TRBJ1-1; whether TRBD1, the table's D call, matches the DNA was not checked. TRBV21-1 has pseudogene status. The CDR3 covers 13 residues. In nucleotides, the CDR3 is TGTGCCAGCTGGGGACAGGCGCCTTTTGAAGCTTTCTTT. Translated: CASWGQAPFEAFF.

The rearrangement joins TRBV11-2 to TRBJ1-3; the D gene is possibly TRBD1 (6 bases). The CDR3 spans 17 residues. The germline CDR1 and CDR2 sequences are SGHAT and FQNNGV. Trimming stripped 5 bases from V and 7 bases from J, with 24 bases between. The DNA for the CDR3 is TGTGCCAGCAGCACCATGACAGGAAATCATAGGGAGAACACCATATATTTT. The encoded protein is CASSTMTGNHRENTIYF.

The V and J genes are TRBV5-1 and TRBJ2-1; a possible D gene is TRBD2 (6 bases). The germline gives CDR1 SGHRS, CDR2 YFSETQ. The CDR3 runs to 15 residues. Trimming cost V 0 bases and J 4 bases, with 11 bases left between them. CDR3 sequence reads: CASSLALADYNEQFF. The CDR3 DNA reads TGCGCCAGCAGCTTGGCACTAGCTGATTACAATGAGCAGTTCTTC. The variable domain in full, with the rest retrieved from reference TRBV5-1 and TRBJ2-1, is KAGVTQTPRYLIKTRGQQVTLSCSPISGHRSVSWYQQTPGQGLQFLFEYFSETQRNKGNFPGRFSGRQFSNSRSEMNVSTLELGDSALYLCASSLALADYNEQFFGPGTRLTVL.

This clone was seen a few times. The CDR3 spells CASSLSYNRAETQYF. For the CDR3, the DNA is TGTGCCAGCAGCTTATCATATAACAGGGCTGAGACCCAGTACTTC. The chain has TRBV7-3 and TRBJ2-5; D possibly corresponds to TRBD1 (6 bases). Per germline, CDR1 SGHTA and CDR2 FQGTGA. The CDR3 sequence is 15 residues long. V lost 2 bases to trimming and J lost 5 bases, with 15 bases between them.

The chain joins TRBV5-1 to TRBJ1-3, with D perhaps TRBD1 (6 bases). Trimming took off 1 base at V and 0 bases at J, with 14 bases between the two ends. The CDR3 contains 17 residues. Germline CDR1 reads SGHRS; CDR2 reads YFSETQ. CDR3 DNA sequence: TGCGCCAGCAGCTTGTCCGGGGACACCTCCTCTGGAAACACCATATATTTT. It is translated as CASSLSGDTSSGNTIYF.

The chain joins TRBV19 to TRBJ1-5, with 7 positions matching TRBD1. Germline V gene sequence: CDR1 LNHDA, CDR2 SQIVND (reference sequence). The CDR3 contains 13 residues. After removal of 8 bases from V and 5 bases from J, the junction contained 6 bases not matched to a gene. CDR3 region: CASHDRVDQPQHF. The CDR3 DNA is TGTGCCAGTCACGACAGGGTGGATCAGCCCCAGCATTTT.

The V gene is TRBV9, the J gene TRBJ1-3, with D possibly TRBD1 on 5 matching bases. Trimming left V 4 bases short and J 4 bases short, with 15 bases between. Germline values: CDR1 SGDLS, CDR2 YYNGEE. The CDR3 is 15 amino acids. CDR3 nucleotide sequence: TGTGCCAGCAGCTCCACGACAGTAACGGGAAACACCATATATTTT. Translation: CASSSTTVTGNTIYF.

The V and J genes are TRBV6-6 and TRBJ2-2, with TRBD1 as a possible D gene (5 bases). Trimming shortened V by 7 bases and J by 3 bases, and 18 bases separated the two germline ends. The CDR3 extends over 16 amino acids. The germline CDR1 and CDR2 sequences are MNHNY and SVGAGI (reference sequence). CDR3 DNA: TGTGCCAGCACCCTACTGGCAGGGCTCGACACCGGGGAGCTGTTTTTT. Translated, it gives CASTLLAGLDTGELFF.

V gene TRBV12-3 or TRBV12-4 combines with J gene TRBJ2-2; D is undetermined. This CDR3 contains 13 residues. Deletions cut 4 bases from V and 6 bases from J, with 9 bases between. CDR3 sequence reads: CASSSPIAGELFF. The CDR3 DNA reads as TGTGCCAGCAGTTCCCCCATAGCCGGGGAGCTGTTTTTT.

This rearrangement joins TRBV28 to TRBJ2-2; 7 nucleotides match TRBD1. CDR3 length equals 14 residues. The germline V gene has CDR1 MDHEN and CDR2 SYDVKM. V trimming: 5 bases; J trimming: 4 bases; junction bases outside the gene matches: 4. CDR3 loop: CASSDRARTGELFF. The DNA of the CDR3 is TGTGCCAGCAGTGACAGGGCTCGCACCGGGGAGCTGTTTTTT.

The chain is built from TRBV6-5 and TRBJ1-6, with 9 bases that match TRBD1. Looked up from germline, CDR1 is MNHEY and CDR2 is SVGAGI. There are 16 residues in the CDR3. V was clipped by 1 base and J by 10 bases; unmatched bases: 8. The CDR3 DNA sequence: TGTGCCAGCAGTTACTTGGGGACAGGGTTGGAATCACCCCTCCACTTT. Residues: CASSYLGTGLESPLHF.

Only one count was recorded for this clone. The chain combines TRBV2 with TRBJ1-3; D is uncertain. Trimming pared 2 bases from V and 2 bases from J, leaving 10 bases between. This CDR3 is built from 15 residues. Looked up from germline, CDR1 is SNHLY and CDR2 is FYNNEI. The CDR3 protein is CASSESSTAGNTIYF. DNA of the CDR3: TGTGCCAGCAGTGAAAGTAGTACAGCTGGAAACACCATATATTTT.